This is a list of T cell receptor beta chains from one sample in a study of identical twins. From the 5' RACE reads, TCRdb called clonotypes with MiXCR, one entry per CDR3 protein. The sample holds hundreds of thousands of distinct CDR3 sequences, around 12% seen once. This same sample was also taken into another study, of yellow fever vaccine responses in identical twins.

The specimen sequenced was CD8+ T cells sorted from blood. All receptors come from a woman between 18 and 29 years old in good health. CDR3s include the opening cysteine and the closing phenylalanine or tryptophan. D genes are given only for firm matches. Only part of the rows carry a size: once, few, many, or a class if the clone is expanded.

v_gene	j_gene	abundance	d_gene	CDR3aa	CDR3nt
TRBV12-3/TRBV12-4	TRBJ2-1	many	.	CASNHVGLNEQFF	TGTGCCAGCAACCATGTGGGGCTCAATGAGCAGTTCTTC
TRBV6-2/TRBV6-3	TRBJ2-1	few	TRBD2	CASRGGTTYNEQFF	TGTGCCAGCAGAGGCGGGACTACCTACAATGAGCAGTTCTTC
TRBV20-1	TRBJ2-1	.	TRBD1	CSANTGVGDEQFF	TGCAGTGCTAATACAGGGGTGGGTGATGAGCAGTTCTTC
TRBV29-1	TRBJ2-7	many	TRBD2	CSVEWAGGPHYEQYF	TGCAGCGTTGAGTGGGCGGGAGGGCCCCACTACGAGCAGTACTTC
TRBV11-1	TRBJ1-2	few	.	CASSLAGVPEIGGLWYGYTF	TGTGCCAGCAGCTTGGCGGGCGTGCCCGAGATTGGGGGCTTGTGGTATGGCTACACCTTC
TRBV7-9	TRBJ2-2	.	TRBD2	CASRAGTINTGELFF	TGTGCCAGCAGAGCCGGGACTATCAACACCGGGGAGCTGTTTTTT
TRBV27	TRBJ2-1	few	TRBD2	CASSHGTNNEQFF	TGTGCCAGCAGCCACGGGACTAACAATGAGCAGTTCTTC
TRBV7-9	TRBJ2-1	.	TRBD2	CAGEGLAGVNEQFF	TGTGCCGGAGAGGGACTAGCGGGAGTAAATGAGCAGTTCTTC
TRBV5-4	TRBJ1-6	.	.	CASSLGVGGGGNSPLHF	TGTGCCAGCAGCTTGGGAGTTGGGGGGGGCGGAAATTCACCCCTCCACTTT
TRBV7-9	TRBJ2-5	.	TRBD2	CASSLLAGGLETQYF	TGTGCCAGCAGCTTACTAGCGGGGGGGCTAGAGACCCAGTACTTC
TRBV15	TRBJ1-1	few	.	CATSRDGGRMGTEAFF	TGTGCCACCAGCAGAGATGGTGGTCGGATGGGGACTGAAGCTTTCTTT
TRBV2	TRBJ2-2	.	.	CASKVPGELFF	TGTGCCAGCAAAGTCCCCGGGGAGCTGTTTTTT
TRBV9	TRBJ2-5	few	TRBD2	CASSPPGLAGDYSQETQYF	TGTGCCAGCAGCCCCCCTGGACTAGCGGGAGATTATAGCCAAGAGACCCAGTACTTC
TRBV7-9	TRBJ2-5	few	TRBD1	CASSLTTGVETQYF	TGTGCCAGCAGCCTTACTACAGGGGTGGAGACCCAGTACTTC
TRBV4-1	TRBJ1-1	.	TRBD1	CASSQAPTGGTEAFF	TGCGCCAGCAGCCAAGCACCGACAGGGGGCACTGAAGCTTTCTTT
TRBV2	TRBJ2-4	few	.	CASSGSEGDGVAKNIQYF	TGTGCCAGCAGTGGGTCCGAGGGGGACGGGGTCGCCAAAAACATTCAGTACTTC
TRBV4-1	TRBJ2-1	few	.	CASSSNPTEDSYNEQFF	TGCGCCAGCAGCTCCAATCCGACCGAGGACTCCTACAATGAGCAGTTCTTC
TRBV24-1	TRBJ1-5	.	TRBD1	CATGAGTANQPQHF	TGTGCCACCGGGGCTGGGACAGCTAATCAGCCCCAGCATTTT
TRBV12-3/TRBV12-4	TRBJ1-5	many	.	CASSLGQINQPQHF	TGTGCCAGCAGTTTAGGGCAGATCAATCAGCCCCAGCATTTT
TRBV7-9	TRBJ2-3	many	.	CASSGRGSGRTDTQYF	TGTGCCAGCAGCGGACGGGGTAGCGGCAGGACAGATACGCAGTATTTT
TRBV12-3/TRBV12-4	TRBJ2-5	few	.	CASSLNPLETQYF	TGTGCCAGCAGTTTGAATCCATTGGAGACCCAGTACTTC
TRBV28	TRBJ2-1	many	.	CASSLQGVFYNEQFF	TGTGCCAGCAGTTTACAAGGGGTCTTCTACAATGAGCAGTTCTTC
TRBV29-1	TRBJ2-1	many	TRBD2	CSVTGGSGSGGNEQFF	TGCAGCGTCACTGGGGGTAGCGGGAGTGGGGGCAATGAGCAGTTCTTC
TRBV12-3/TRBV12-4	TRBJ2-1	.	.	CASSVGGPGEQFF	TGTGCCAGCAGTGTGGGGGGGCCGGGTGAGCAGTTCTTC
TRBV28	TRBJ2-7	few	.	CASSLWDSPSYEQYF	TGTGCCAGCAGTTTATGGGACTCCCCCTCCTACGAGCAGTACTTC
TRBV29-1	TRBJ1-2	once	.	CSVETDSQYGYTF	TGCAGCGTAGAGACCGACAGTCAATATGGCTACACCTTC
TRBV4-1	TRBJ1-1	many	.	CASSQQTAIAEAFF	TGCGCCAGCAGCCAACAGACAGCTATCGCTGAAGCTTTCTTT
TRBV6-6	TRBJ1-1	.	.	CASKETGLTEAFF	TGTGCCAGCAAAGAAACAGGATTAACTGAAGCTTTCTTT
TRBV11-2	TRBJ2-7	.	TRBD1	CASSLRDSFSYEQYF	TGTGCCAGCAGCCTAAGGGACAGTTTCTCCTACGAGCAGTACTTC
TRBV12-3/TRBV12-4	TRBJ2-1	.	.	CASTAGTHYNEQFF	TGTGCCAGCACCGCCGGGACACACTACAATGAGCAGTTCTTC
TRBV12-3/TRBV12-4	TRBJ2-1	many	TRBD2	CASKRLAGVNEQFF	TGTGCCAGCAAGAGACTAGCGGGAGTCAATGAGCAGTTCTTC
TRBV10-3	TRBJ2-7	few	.	CAICAGRVTYEQYF	TGTGCCATCTGCGCGGGACGGGTTACCTACGAGCAGTACTTC
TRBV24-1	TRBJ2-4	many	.	CATSMRSISKNIQYF	TGTGCCACCAGCATGCGAAGTATTTCCAAAAACATTCAGTACTTC
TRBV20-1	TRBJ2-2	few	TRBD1	CSARDRDRGSGELFF	TGCAGTGCTAGAGACCGGGACAGGGGTTCCGGGGAGCTGTTTTTT
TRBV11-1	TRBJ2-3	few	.	CASSLVWSVLAVTDTQYF	TGTGCCAGCAGCTTAGTTTGGTCGGTGCTAGCCGTCACAGATACGCAGTATTTT
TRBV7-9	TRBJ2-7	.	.	CASSPPSGDNYEQYF	TGTGCCAGCAGCCCGCCGTCAGGGGACAACTACGAGCAGTACTTC
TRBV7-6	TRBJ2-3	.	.	CASSSIYYEGSLTDTQYF	TGTGCCAGCAGCTCTATTTACTATGAGGGATCCTTAACGGATACGCAGTATTTT
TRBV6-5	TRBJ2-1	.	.	CASSYSWANRYNEQFF	TGTGCCAGCAGTTACTCGTGGGCGAACAGATACAATGAGCAGTTCTTC
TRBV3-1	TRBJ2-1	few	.	CASSQDEAGNPLPHNEQFF	TGTGCCAGCAGCCAAGACGAAGCCGGGAATCCCCTCCCACACAATGAGCAGTTCTTC
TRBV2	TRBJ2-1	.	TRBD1	CASTDPDRNEQFF	TGTGCCAGCACTGATCCGGACAGGAATGAGCAGTTCTTC
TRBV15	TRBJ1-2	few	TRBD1	CATSSRGADIYGYTF	TGTGCCACCAGCAGCAGGGGGGCGGATATCTATGGCTACACCTTC
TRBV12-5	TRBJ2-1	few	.	CASAFGLSSYNEQFF	TGTGCTAGTGCCTTCGGCCTAAGCTCCTACAATGAGCAGTTCTTC
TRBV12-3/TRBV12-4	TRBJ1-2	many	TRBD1	CASSPGGYYGYTF	TGTGCCAGCAGTCCAGGGGGCTATTATGGCTACACCTTC
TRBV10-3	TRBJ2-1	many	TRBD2	CAAQRGDVNNEQFF	TGTGCCGCGCAGCGGGGGGACGTCAACAATGAGCAGTTCTTC
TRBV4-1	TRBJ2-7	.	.	CASSQAEGVDEQYF	TGCGCCAGCAGCCAAGCTGAGGGAGTTGACGAGCAGTACTTC
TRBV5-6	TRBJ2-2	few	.	CASSLEGKAGELFF	TGTGCCAGCAGCTTAGAGGGGAAGGCCGGGGAGCTGTTTTTT
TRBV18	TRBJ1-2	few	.	CASSTPLGDGYTF	TGTGCCAGCTCAACGCCCTTGGGAGATGGCTACACCTTC
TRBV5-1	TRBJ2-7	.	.	CASSSQDSYEQYF	TGCGCCAGCAGCTCGCAAGACTCCTACGAGCAGTACTTC
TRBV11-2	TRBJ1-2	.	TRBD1	CASSSIARGKPYGYTF	TGTGCCAGCAGCTCCATCGCCAGGGGGAAACCCTATGGCTACACCTTC
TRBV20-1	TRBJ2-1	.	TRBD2	CSARDGGGANEQFF	TGCAGTGCTAGAGATGGCGGGGGGGCAAATGAGCAGTTCTTC
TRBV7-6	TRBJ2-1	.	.	CASSLVTGKAGYNEQFF	TGTGCCAGCAGCTTAGTCACGGGTAAGGCCGGCTACAATGAGCAGTTCTTC
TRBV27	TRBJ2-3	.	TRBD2	CASRSVGGASTDTQYF	TGTGCCAGCAGGTCGGTCGGGGGGGCCAGCACAGATACGCAGTATTTT
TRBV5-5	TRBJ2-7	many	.	CASSSGGSYEQYF	TGTGCCAGCAGCTCCGGTGGATCCTACGAGCAGTACTTC
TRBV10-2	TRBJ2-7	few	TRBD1	CASSEPDRDVSYEQYF	TGCGCCAGCAGTGAGCCGGACAGGGACGTTTCCTACGAGCAGTACTTC
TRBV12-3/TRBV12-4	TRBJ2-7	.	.	CASSPATGASYEQYF	TGTGCCAGCAGCCCCGCAACGGGAGCCTCCTACGAGCAGTACTTC
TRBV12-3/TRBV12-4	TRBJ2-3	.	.	CASNGLGTDTQYF	TGTGCCAGCAACGGATTGGGCACAGATACGCAGTATTTT
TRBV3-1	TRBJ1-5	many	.	CASSQDSLGVQPQHF	TGTGCCAGCAGCCAAGATAGTTTGGGGGTACAGCCCCAGCATTTT
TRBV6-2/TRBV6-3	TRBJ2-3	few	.	CASSRRDADTQYF	TGTGCCAGCAGCCGCCGGGATGCAGATACGCAGTATTTT